This TCR beta chain was documented in a study of blood T cell repertoires in COVID-19. Produced via immunoSEQ multiplex PCR; TCRdb's table is partial and in-frame only. Of about 190,000 clones in the sample, around 80% were seen once. V lost 1 base and J lost 7, with 5 bases in between. Germline assignment: CDR1 SGHAT and CDR2 FQNNGV. The CDR3 length is 12 residues. The sequencing sample was made of peripheral blood. The receptor comes from a woman older than 75 with active or convalescent COVID-19. This sequence joins TRBV11-2 and TRBJ1-3; D is uncertain. The CDR3 DNA is TGTGCCAGCAGCTTAGCGGAGAACACCATATATTTT. It specifies CASSLAENTIYF.